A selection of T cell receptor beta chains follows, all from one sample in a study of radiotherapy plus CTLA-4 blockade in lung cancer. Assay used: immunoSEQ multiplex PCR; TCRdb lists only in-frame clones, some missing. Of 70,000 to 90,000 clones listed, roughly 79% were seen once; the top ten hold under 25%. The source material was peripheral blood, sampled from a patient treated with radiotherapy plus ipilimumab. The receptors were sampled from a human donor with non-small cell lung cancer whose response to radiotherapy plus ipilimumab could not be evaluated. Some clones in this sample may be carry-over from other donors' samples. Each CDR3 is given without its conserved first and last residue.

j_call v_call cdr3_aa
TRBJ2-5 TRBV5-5 ASSFGRQETQY
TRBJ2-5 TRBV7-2 ASSFGSGAQETQY
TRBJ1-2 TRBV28 ASSEDSPLRYGYT
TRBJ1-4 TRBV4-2 ASSQDLWGRDEKLF
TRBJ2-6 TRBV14 ASSGLSSGANVLT
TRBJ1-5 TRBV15 ATSKDRGNQPQH
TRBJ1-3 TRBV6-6 ASRDTRGSSGNTIY
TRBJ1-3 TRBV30 AWSRGSGNTIY
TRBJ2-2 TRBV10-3 AISEAGGPVGELF
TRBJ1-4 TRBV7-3 ASSPRARGTNEKLF